This T cell receptor (beta chain) originates from a study of T cells in Graves' hyperthyroidism and ophthalmopathy. Trimming removed 6 bases from V and 0 bases from J; junction bases left unmatched: 13. This CDR3 region has 19 residues. CDR1 is MDHEN, CDR2 SYDVKM, per germline. The CDR3 regions of TCR beta were amplified from RNA transcripts. When the TCR CDR3 underwent first-round RT-PCR, the HTBI primer set was used. Via MiXCR, TCRdb re-called the multiplex PCR reads, giving one row per CDR3 protein. The data contain 150,000 or so distinct CDR3 sequences, less than 25% of them singletons. The J gene is TRBJ2-1, the V gene TRBV28, with 11 bases fitting TRBD2. Sequenced sample: blood. This TCR derives from a woman aged 50 to 60 with Graves' hyperthyroidism that later progressed to Graves' ophthalmopathy. The CDR3 nucleotides are TGTGCCAGCAGCTCCACTTGGGGACTAGCGGACAGCTCCTACAATGAGCAGTTCTTC. Encoded protein: CASSSTWGLADSSYNEQFF.